This T cell receptor (beta chain) was identified during a study of cytomegalovirus exposure and HLA in healthy donors. About this clone: Its antigen is as yet unknown.

Donors had nominal health at sampling but likely had unrecorded immune exposures. Researchers ran the PCR with 60 Vbeta and 13 Jbeta primers. Data came from immunoSEQ multiplex PCR; TCRdb stores just in-frame clones and leaves some out. The sample includes 150,000 to 200,000 clones, over 65% of them seen just once. The CDR3 is made up of 13 amino acids. Germline assignment: CDR1 KGHSH and CDR2 LQKENI. Germline trimming cut 3 bases from V and 11 bases from J; bases unmatched to any gene: 8. Overall study results and limits: In vitro assays verified that three CMV-associated chains recognized CMV antigens specifically.

The chain combines TRBV18 with TRBJ1-1, with TRBD1 matching over 8 bases. Material for sequencing was PBMCs. This sequence originates from a man aged 18 to 29 in good health and CMV-seronegative. The CDR3 DNA follows: TGTGCCAGCTCACCCGGACAGGGATTGTATGCTTTCTTT. Its translation: CASSPGQGLYAFF.